Presented here are 21 T cell receptor beta chains from one specimen sequenced in a study of CD8+ T cells in alopecia areata (dated by TCRdb to 2017 to 2018). Libraries came from the immunoSEQ multiplex PCR assay. To provide template for TCR sequencing, every sample had RNA extracted and reverse transcribed into cDNA. TCRdb took over this immuneACCESS table, retaining in-frame rearrangements with V and J assigned. Such tables are incomplete; in checked studies, under half of the missing clones stem from an unresolved V gene, and the remainder is unexplained. This sample holds about 170,000 clones; 50% to 75% were observed only once. The top ten clonotypes cover under 20% of the sample. Per the publication, the treatment or condition label means: oral pan-JAK inhibitor, 5-10 mg twice daily. The sequencing here drew on CD4+ T cells sorted from blood, taken at roughly week 55, from a patient treated with tofacitinib. The receptors shown here come from a human donor with alopecia areata.

V gene TRBV10-3 combines with J gene TRBJ2-3; the D gene is possibly TRBD1 (6 bases). The CDR3 is made up of 13 amino acids. The V end lost 10 bases, the J end lost 1 base, and 12 bases lay between the germline ends. Germline CDR1 ENHRY, CDR2 SYGVKD. The CDR3 sequence: CATQGSGTDTQYF. For the CDR3, the DNA is TGTGCCACACAGGGATCGGGCACAGATACGCAGTATTTT.

The chain is built from TRBV20-1 and TRBJ2-1; perhaps D is TRBD1 or TRBD2 (5 bases each). This CDR3 has 11 residues. Trimming pared 3 bases from V and 10 bases from J, leaving 10 bases between. Germline assignment: CDR1 DFQATT and CDR2 SNEGSKA (reference sequence). The CDR3 sequence is CSARLAGEQFF. CDR3 DNA: TGCAGTGCTAGGCTAGCAGGGGAGCAGTTCTTC.

There are a few counts of this clone. The rearrangement joins TRBV25-1 to TRBJ2-3; possibly TRBD2 for D (7 bases). The CDR3 totals 15 residues. V gave up 4 bases and J gave up 5 bases, with 16 bases separating them. Germline values: CDR1 MGHDK, CDR2 SYGVNS. DNA for the CDR3: TGTGCCAGCAGTGGGACGGGGGGCAATCAAGATACGCAGTATTTT. Protein: CASSGTGGNQDTQYF.

This clone has only a few counts. CDR3 region: CASSLGQEPYEQYF. The CDR3 region has the DNA TGCGCCAGCAGCTTGGGTCAGGAGCCCTACGAGCAGTACTTC. The chain is built from TRBV5-1 and TRBJ2-7; D call uncertain. Per the germline V gene, CDR1 is SGHRS and CDR2 is YFSETQ. V lost 0 bases, J lost 2 bases, and 9 bases lay in between. The CDR3 loop spans 14 amino acids.

This sequence joins TRBV5-4 and TRBJ2-3; D possibly corresponds to TRBD2 (5 bases). CDR1 and CDR2 (germline): SGHNT, YYREEE (reference sequence). The CDR3 loop spans 13 amino acids. V shed 0 bases and J shed 5 bases, with 7 bases lying between them. CDR3 DNA: TGTGCCAGCAGCTTGGCCGGGGAAGATACGCAGTATTTT. Protein: CASSLAGEDTQYF.

There are a few counts of this clone. The rearrangement joins TRBV7-6 to TRBJ2-3; D is possibly TRBD1 (5 bases). The CDR3 loop spans 13 amino acids. V dropped 5 bases and J dropped 8 bases, with 14 bases sitting between them. The germline V gene has CDR1 SGHVS and CDR2 FNYEAQ. The CDR3 DNA reads as TGTGCCAGCAGCGCGCAGGGTTTGGGTACGCAGTATTTT. Its protein product is CASSAQGLGTQYF.

The chain recombines TRBV15 with TRBJ2-7; 9 bases are shared with TRBD1. Germline V gene lookup returns CDR1 LNHNV and CDR2 YYDKDF (reference sequence). V lost 0 bases, J lost 2 bases, and 2 bases stayed unmatched. The CDR3 sequence is 15 residues long. CDR3 nucleotide sequence: TGTGCCACCAGCAGAGAAGGACAGGGGCCCTACGAGCAGTACTTC. Amino acids: CATSREGQGPYEQYF. Drawing the rest from reference TRBV15 and TRBJ2-7, the complete variable domain is DAMVIQNPRYQVTQFGKPVTLSCSQTLNHNVMYWYQQKSSQAPKLLFHYYDKDFNNEADTPDNFQSRRPNTSFCFLDIRSPGLGDTAMYLCATSREGQGPYEQYFGPGTRLTVT.

The chain joins TRBV7-9 to TRBJ2-1, with 8 bases lining up with TRBD2. The V gene end was trimmed by 2 bases and the J gene end by 3 bases; junction bases not matched to a gene: 3. The CDR3 is 15 residues long. Germline V lookup: CDR1 SEHNR, CDR2 FQNEAQ (reference sequence). The CDR3 is CASSLKTSDYNEQFF. For the CDR3, the DNA is TGTGCCAGCAGCTTAAAGACTAGCGACTACAATGAGCAGTTCTTC. Using reference TRBV7-9 and TRBJ2-1 for the parts outside the CDR3, the full variable domain is DTGVSQNPRHKITKRGQNVTFRCDPISEHNRLYWYRQTLGQGPEFLTYFQNEAQLEKSRLLSDRFSAERPKGSFSTLEIQRTEQGDSAMYLCASSLKTSDYNEQFFGPGTRLTVL.

V gene TRBV30 combines with J gene TRBJ1-1; no definite D call. The V end lost 1 base, the J end lost 2 bases, and 11 bases lay between the germline ends. The germline V gene encodes CDR1 GTSNPN and CDR2 SVGIG (reference sequence). This CDR3 has 14 amino acids. CDR3 region: CAWSEDETNTEAFF. The CDR3 region has the DNA TGTGCCTGGAGTGAAGACGAGACTAACACTGAAGCTTTCTTT.

This CDR3 reads CASSEAPRTSGETQYF. CDR3 bases: TGTGCCAGCAGTGAAGCACCTAGGACTAGCGGAGAGACCCAGTACTTC. This chain connects TRBV6-1 to TRBJ2-5; 10 bases are shared with TRBD2. Germline CDR1 MNHNS, CDR2 SASEGT. The CDR3 contains 16 residues. The V and J ends lost 0 bases and 4 bases, in that order; junction bases with no gene match: 5.

The chain carries TRBV6-5 and TRBJ1-5; possible D gene TRBD1, 5 bases. The CDR3 spans 15 residues. V gave up 5 bases and J gave up 7 bases, with 18 bases separating them. In germline, CDR1 is MNHEY, CDR2 SVGAGI. CDR3 in DNA: TGTGCCAGCAGTCCCCTCTTGCGGGACGGACAGCCCCAGCATTTT. Amino acids: CASSPLLRDGQPQHF.

The V and J genes are TRBV29-1 and TRBJ2-7; D might be TRBD2 (6 bases). Germline V gives CDR1 SQVTM, CDR2 ANQGSEA. The V gene lost 2 bases and the J gene lost 6 bases, with 14 bases spanning the gap. The CDR3 has 13 residues. The CDR3: CSVESGVVGEQYF. The CDR3 region has the DNA TGCAGCGTTGAATCGGGAGTAGTTGGCGAGCAGTACTTC.

This clone occurred a few times. The rearrangement uses TRBV7-6 and TRBJ1-5; D gene uncertain. Looked up from germline, CDR1 is SGHVS and CDR2 is FNYEAQ. The V end was cut by 1 base, the J end by 6 bases, with 7 bases between. The CDR3 runs to 13 residues. CDR3 amino acids: CASSLGSGQPQHF. In DNA form, the CDR3 reads TGTGCCAGCAGCTTAGGCTCGGGTCAGCCCCAGCATTTT.

The chain recombines TRBV6-5 with TRBJ2-7, with D tentatively TRBD2 (5 bases). Germline CDR1 and CDR2: MNHEY and SVGAGI. V was cut by 3 bases and J by 7 bases, with 16 bases left in between. This CDR3 is 14 amino acids long. DNA of the CDR3: TGTGCCAGCAGTTATCGGGATCACCGGTGGGAGCAGTACTTC. This gives the protein CASSYRDHRWEQYF.

The chain uses TRBV5-1 and TRBJ1-2; D unresolved. From germline, CDR1 is SGHRS and CDR2 YFSETQ. Trimming shortened V by 0 bases and J by 2 bases, and 11 bases separated the two germline ends. The CDR3 runs 15 residues. The CDR3 sequence: CASSLGFRPNYGYTF. The DNA of the CDR3 is TGCGCCAGCAGCTTGGGATTCCGACCCAACTATGGCTACACCTTC.

This clone was recorded a few times. The chain employs TRBV7-3 and TRBJ1-2; D remains ambiguous. The V and J ends lost 5 bases and 5 bases respectively, with 12 bases between them. CDR1 and CDR2 from the germline V gene are SGHTA and FQGTGA. The CDR3 length is 13 residues. This chain's CDR3 is CASSPQRGYGYTF. The CDR3 DNA reads TGTGCCAGCAGCCCCCAGAGAGGGTATGGCTACACCTTC.

This clone was seen just once. This CDR3 is also generated by other DNA sequences in the sample. V and J are TRBV15 and TRBJ2-5; D is undetermined. The ends were cut back, 0 bases at V and 1 base at J, with 9 bases in the middle. There are 15 residues in the CDR3. The V gene's germline CDR1 is LNHNV and CDR2 YYDKDF (reference sequence). CDR3 sequence reads: CATSRDPGPQETQYF. The CDR3 DNA reads as TGTGCCACCAGCAGAGACCCCGGCCCCCAAGAGACCCAGTACTTC. The whole variable domain, remainder taken from reference TRBV15 and TRBJ2-5, is DAMVIQNPRYQVTQFGKPVTLSCSQTLNHNVMYWYQQKSSQAPKLLFHYYDKDFNNEADTPDNFQSRRPNTSFCFLDIRSPGLGDTAMYLCATSRDPGPQETQYFGPGTRLLVL.

V is TRBV25-1 and J is TRBJ2-3, with 9 bases identical to TRBD1. Germline loops: CDR1 MGHDK, CDR2 SYGVNS. The junction had 1 base not matched to a gene; V was cut back by 5 bases and J by 1 base. There are 14 residues in the CDR3. CDR3 residues: CASSRTGGTDTQYF. DNA for the CDR3: TGTGCCAGCAGTAGGACAGGGGGCACAGATACGCAGTATTTT. The full variable domain, its missing parts supplied by reference TRBV25-1 and TRBJ2-3, is EADIYQTPRYLVIGTGKKITLECSQTMGHDKMYWYQQDPGMELHLIHYSYGVNSTEKGDLSSESTVSRIRTEHFPLTLESARPSHTSQYLCASSRTGGTDTQYFGPGTRLTVL.

The gene calls are TRBV27 and TRBJ2-1; 9 positions agree with TRBD2. V gave up 2 bases and J gave up 3 bases; unmatched junction bases: 2. The CDR3 spans 15 residues. Germline V gives CDR1 MNHEY, CDR2 SMNVEV (reference sequence). This chain's CDR3 is CASSLGRGGYNEQFF. The CDR3 DNA reads TGTGCCAGCAGTTTAGGGCGGGGGGGCTACAATGAGCAGTTCTTC.

The chain uses TRBV7-2 and TRBJ2-1; D is perhaps TRBD1 or TRBD2 (6 bases each). CDR1 is SGHTA, CDR2 FQGNSA, per germline. The CDR3 is made up of 13 amino acids. Trimming left V 5 bases short and J 9 bases short, with 14 bases between. The CDR3: CASSVGGLGEQFF. DNA of the CDR3: TGTGCCAGCAGCGTAGGGGGGCTGGGTGAGCAGTTCTTC.

The V gene is TRBV27, the J gene TRBJ2-5, with D perhaps given as TRBD1 or TRBD2 (5 bases each). CDR1 is MNHEY, CDR2 SMNVEV, per germline (reference sequence). With 5 bases removed from V and 5 bases from J, the gap between germline ends came to 12 bases. The CDR3 sequence is 13 residues long. DNA of the CDR3: TGTGCCAGCAGTAAACGGGGCTCGGAGACCCAGTACTTC. As protein: CASSKRGSETQYF.